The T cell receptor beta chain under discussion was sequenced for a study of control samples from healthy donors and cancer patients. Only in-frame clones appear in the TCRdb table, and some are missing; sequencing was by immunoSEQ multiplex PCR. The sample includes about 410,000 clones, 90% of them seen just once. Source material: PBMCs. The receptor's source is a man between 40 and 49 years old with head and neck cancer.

DNA of the CDR3: TGTGCCATCAGTGAGGAGGACAGGGAGGAAGAGCAGTACTTC. It codes for CAISEEDREEEQYF. This chain joins TRBV10-3 and TRBJ2-7; 8 nucleotides match TRBD1. V trimming: 2 bases; J trimming: 7 bases; junction bases outside the gene matches: 7. The V gene's germline CDR1 is ENHRY and CDR2 SYGVKD. The length of the CDR3 is 14 residues.